The 32 T cell receptor beta chains reported below all come from one sample, sequenced in a study of shared clonotypes between healthy human individuals. Profiled with immunoSEQ multiplex PCR; TCRdb holds only in-frame clones, not every one. The data show 600,000 to 750,000 clones, roughly 72% seen once. Input material: memory CD4+ T cells sorted from blood. Subset noted: CD45RA-negative fraction. The receptors stem from a woman in her 30s in good health.

The genes are TRBV16 and TRBJ2-3; D remains unclear. The V gene lost 0 bases and the J gene lost 2 bases, with 9 bases spanning the gap. Germline values: CDR1 KGHSY, CDR2 FQNENV. This CDR3 is 15 amino acids long. CDR3 residues: CASSQSVGPTDTQYF. The CDR3 nucleotides are TGTGCCAGCAGCCAATCGGTCGGGCCCACAGATACGCAGTATTTT.

The chain carries TRBV28 and TRBJ1-5; 8 bases are a match to TRBD1. The junction had 9 bases not matched to a gene; V was cut back by 8 bases and J by 0 bases. The CDR3 consists of 16 residues. Germline V gives CDR1 MDHEN, CDR2 SYDVKM. CDR3 residues: CASGGTGLPSNQPQHF. As DNA, the CDR3 is TGTGCCAGCGGGGGGACAGGTCTTCCTAGCAATCAGCCCCAGCATTTT.

In its sample, this clone was seen once. The chain is built from TRBV30 and TRBJ1-2; no reliable D call. Germline V lookup: CDR1 GTSNPN, CDR2 SVGIG (reference sequence). Between the trimmed V and J ends, which lost 3 bases and 1 base, there was a span of 12 bases. The CDR3 is made up of 14 amino acids. Written as DNA, the CDR3 is TGTGCCTGGAGCGGGAGGGTTGGTAACTATGGCTACACCTTC. Its protein product is CAWSGRVGNYGYTF.

The V and J genes are TRBV6-5 and TRBJ2-2; maybe TRBD1 (5 bases). The CDR3 runs 15 residues. With 5 bases removed from V and 7 bases from J, the gap between germline ends came to 17 bases. Germline V gene data show CDR1 as MNHEY and CDR2 as SVGAGI. The DNA of the CDR3 is TGTGCCAGCAGTGTCGGCCAGGGTAGGGGCGGGGAGCTGTTTTTT. Residues: CASSVGQGRGGELFF.

This rearrangement joins TRBV11-2 to TRBJ2-1; D not certain. Trimming cost V 5 bases and J 4 bases, with 15 bases left between them. This CDR3 has 15 residues. Germline V gene sequence: CDR1 SGHAT, CDR2 FQNNGV. In nucleotides, the CDR3 is TGTGCCAGCAGCCCCCCGGGCGCAAGATACAATGAGCAGTTCTTC. Protein: CASSPPGARYNEQFF.

The gene calls are TRBV20-1 and TRBJ2-7; TRBD1 might be the D (5 bases). Germline CDR1 reads DFQATT; CDR2 reads SNEGSKA (reference sequence). The length of the CDR3 is 10 residues. The CDR3 reads CRETDHEQYF. CDR3 nucleotides: TGCAGGGAGACAGACCACGAGCAGTACTTC.

The sample holds one count of this clone. The J gene is TRBJ1-1, the V gene TRBV7-3; unclear D gene. V dropped 1 base and J dropped 3 bases, with 12 bases sitting between them. The V gene's germline CDR1 is SGHTA and CDR2 FQGTGA. The CDR3 sequence is 15 residues long. CDR3 sequence: CASSLSGSGYTEAFF. CDR3 DNA sequence: TGTGCCAGCAGCTTAAGTGGAAGCGGTTACACTGAAGCTTTCTTT.

The chain recombines TRBV4-1 with TRBJ1-3; D unresolved. This CDR3 spans 15 amino acids. Trimming pared 8 bases from V and 2 bases from J, leaving 16 bases between. The germline V gene encodes CDR1 MGHRA and CDR2 YSYEKL. The CDR3 nucleotides read TGCGCCAGCGGCAGGCTGCTAGAAACTGGAAACACCATATATTTT. It translates to CASGRLLETGNTIYF.

About this clone: Given a much more abundant clone one base away, this may be a read error. This same CDR3 is encoded by further DNA sequences in the sample. This sequence joins TRBV5-6 and TRBJ1-2; tentatively, D is TRBD1 (5 bases). CDR1 and CDR2 from the germline V gene are SGHDT and YYEEEE. The V end lost 0 bases, the J end lost 2 bases, and 5 bases lay between the germline ends. This CDR3 has 13 amino acids. This chain's CDR3 is CASSLGQNYGYTF. The CDR3 nucleotides read TGTGCCAGCAGCTTGGGACAGAACTATGGCTACACCTTC.

J is TRBJ2-7 and V is TRBV18; perhaps TRBD2 as D (6 bases). With 2 bases removed from V and 4 bases from J, the gap between germline ends came to 12 bases. Germline CDR1 reads KGHSH; CDR2 reads LQKENI. The CDR3 loop spans 14 amino acids. The CDR3: CASSPDRGEYEQYF. CDR3 in DNA: TGTGCCAGCTCACCAGATCGCGGGGAGTACGAGCAGTACTTC.

V gene TRBV5-1 combines with J gene TRBJ2-7, with D unclear. The germline V gene has CDR1 SGHRS and CDR2 YFSETQ. The CDR3 totals 16 residues. Trimming took off 5 bases at V and 0 bases at J, with 18 bases between the two ends. CDR3 DNA: TGCGCCAGCAGGGGAAACCCTACAGAAAGCTCCTACGAGCAGTACTTC. Translation: CASRGNPTESSYEQYF.

V gene TRBV18 combines with J gene TRBJ2-2; no firm D call. The germline V gene has CDR1 KGHSH and CDR2 LQKENI. V lost 4 bases and J lost 6, with 9 bases in between. The length of the CDR3 is 13 residues. DNA of the CDR3: TGTGCCAGCTCACTTATGGCTTCCGGGGAGCTGTTTTTT. Translation gives CASSLMASGELFF.

The V call is TRBV11-2, the J call TRBJ2-1; D is possibly TRBD2 (6 bases). The CDR3 sequence is 19 residues long. Trimming removed 1 base from V and 1 base from J, with 20 bases in between. Looked up from germline, CDR1 is SGHAT and CDR2 is FQNNGV. DNA for the CDR3: TGTGCCAGCAGCTTAGCGCGGGAAGGATACAGAGGGTCCTACAATGAGCAGTTCTTC. Translation: CASSLAREGYRGSYNEQFF.

The chain has TRBV6-5 and TRBJ2-7; the match to TRBD1 covers 7 bases. There are 15 residues in the CDR3. Germline lookup yields CDR1 MNHEY and CDR2 SVGAGI. The J segment lost 1 base and the V segment lost 6 bases, leaving 9 bases of the junction unmatched. CDR3 loop: CASSQDRDASYEQYF. CDR3 DNA: TGTGCCAGCAGCCAAGACAGGGACGCTTCCTACGAGCAGTACTTC.

V and J are TRBV5-1 and TRBJ1-2; possible D gene TRBD1, 5 bases. Germline CDR1 reads SGHRS; CDR2 reads YFSETQ. The CDR3 contains 15 residues. V lost 0 bases to trimming and J lost 3 bases, with 12 bases between them. In DNA, the CDR3 is TGCGCCAGCAGCTTGGGCCACGGGGGTGACTATGGCTACACCTTC. Its translation: CASSLGHGGDYGYTF.

Written as DNA, the CDR3 is TGTGCCAGCAGCGATGGGGCTAGCGGGAGATCTGAGCAGTACTTC. Its protein product is CASSDGASGRSEQYF. This rearrangement joins TRBV7-2 to TRBJ2-7; 10 nucleotides align to TRBD2. V gave up 5 bases and J gave up 7 bases; unmatched junction bases: 11. The CDR3 has 15 amino acids. The germline V gene has CDR1 SGHTA and CDR2 FQGNSA.

Only one count was recorded for this clone. The genes are TRBV5-1 and TRBJ2-5, with D uncertain. Germline CDR1 and CDR2: SGHRS and YFSETQ. The CDR3 contains 12 residues. Trimming shortened V by 8 bases and J by 5 bases, and 13 bases separated the two germline ends. The CDR3 DNA reads TGCGCCAGTCAGTATCCCGGGGAGACCCAGTACTTC. Protein product: CASQYPGETQYF.

As for this clone: Additional DNA sequences in this sample encode the identical CDR3. The chain couples TRBV27 to TRBJ2-7; 9 bases are shared with TRBD1. The CDR3 covers 15 residues. Germline loops: CDR1 MNHEY, CDR2 SMNVEV (reference sequence). V lost 5 bases, J lost 0 bases, and 5 bases stayed unmatched. The CDR3 here is CASSRQTGGSYEQYF. CDR3 bases: TGTGCCAGCAGTCGACAGACAGGGGGCTCCTACGAGCAGTACTTC.

The chain is built from TRBV5-1 and TRBJ2-3, with 13 bases that match TRBD2. Germline lookup yields CDR1 SGHRS and CDR2 YFSETQ. The V gene end was trimmed by 2 bases and the J gene end by 0 bases; junction bases not matched to a gene: 6. The length of the CDR3 is 18 residues. DNA of the CDR3: TGCGCCAGCAGCTTACTAGCGGGAGGGCCGGCCAGCACAGATACGCAGTATTTT. Protein sequence: CASSLLAGGPASTDTQYF.

This clone has a single count. J is TRBJ1-2 and V is TRBV6-1; 9 positions agree with TRBD1. This CDR3 region has 17 residues. The V gene end was trimmed by 1 base and the J gene end by 1 base; junction bases not matched to a gene: 7. CDR1 MNHNS and CDR2 SASEGT come from the germline V gene. The CDR3 is CASSEGTGQGINYGYTF. For the CDR3, the DNA is TGTGCCAGCAGTGAAGGAACAGGACAGGGGATTAACTATGGCTACACCTTC.

The rearrangement links TRBV30 to TRBJ2-2; D remains ambiguous. Germline CDR1 GTSNPN, CDR2 SVGIG (reference sequence). This CDR3 comprises 13 residues. The V end was cut by 1 base, the J end by 1 base, with 4 bases between. DNA for the CDR3: TGTGCCTGGAGTGCGGTGAACACCGGGGAGCTGTTTTTT. This encodes CAWSAVNTGELFF.

There are a few counts of this clone. V gene TRBV18 combines with J gene TRBJ2-5, with 11 positions matching TRBD2. The CDR3 contains 16 residues. With V trimmed by 0 bases and J by 4 bases, 4 bases remained unmatched. Germline V gives CDR1 KGHSH, CDR2 LQKENI. CDR3 in DNA: TGTGCCAGCTCACCACCGACTAGCGGGAAGGTAGAGACCCAGTACTTC. It codes for CASSPPTSGKVETQYF.

This rearrangement joins TRBV28 to TRBJ2-7, with 10 bases matching TRBD2. J lost 3 bases, V lost 1 base, and 9 bases had no gene match. CDR3 size: 17 residues. Looked up from germline, CDR1 is MDHEN and CDR2 is SYDVKM. This CDR3 reads CASSLSLAGVIIYEQYF. Here the CDR3 DNA reads TGTGCCAGCAGTTTATCTCTAGCGGGAGTAATTATCTACGAGCAGTACTTC.

The genes are TRBV6-6 and TRBJ1-1; 9 bases match TRBD1. Germline V gives CDR1 MNHNY, CDR2 SVGAGI (reference sequence). The V gene end was trimmed by 2 bases and the J gene end by 4 bases; junction bases not matched to a gene: 8. The CDR3 sequence is 16 residues long. CDR3 DNA: TGTGCCAGCAGTTACGCCGGACAGGGGCCGGGCACTGAAGCTTTCTTT. Translated, it gives CASSYAGQGPGTEAFF.

This sequence joins TRBV28 and TRBJ1-2; 8 nucleotides match TRBD1. Germline lookup yields CDR1 MDHEN and CDR2 SYDVKM. V gave up 4 bases and J gave up 5 bases; unmatched junction bases: 6. The CDR3 sequence is 14 residues long. The DNA of the CDR3 is TGTGCCAGCAGTTCCAGGGGGCGCAGGTATGGCTACACCTTC. It is translated as CASSSRGRRYGYTF.

For the CDR3, the DNA is TGCAGTGTTAGCGGGACCTACGAGCAGTACTTC. Its protein is CSVSGTYEQYF. This chain connects TRBV20-1 to TRBJ2-7; 8 positions agree with TRBD2. This CDR3 spans 11 amino acids. CDR1 is DFQATT and CDR2 is SNEGSKA in the germline V gene (reference sequence). Unmatched junction bases numbered 1, after V lost 7 bases and J lost 2 bases.

The gene calls are TRBV2 and TRBJ2-5; D is unclear. V lost 11 bases to trimming and J lost 0 bases, with 10 bases between them. In germline, CDR1 is SNHLY, CDR2 FYNNEI. The CDR3 runs 12 residues. This chain's CDR3 is CAGGRYQETQYF. DNA for the CDR3: TGTGCCGGCGGACGGTACCAAGAGACCCAGTACTTC.

The CDR3 here is CASSSGRWGNEQFF. The CDR3, as DNA: TGTGCCAGCAGCTCAGGTAGATGGGGAAATGAGCAGTTCTTC. The chain combines TRBV11-3 with TRBJ2-1; D ambiguous. Germline V lookup: CDR1 SGHNT, CDR2 YENEEA. The CDR3 length is 14 residues. The V and J ends lost 4 bases and 7 bases respectively, with 14 bases between them.

The genes are TRBV7-9 and TRBJ2-1; 9 bases align to TRBD2. The V gene end was trimmed by 1 base and the J gene end by 1 base; junction bases not matched to a gene: 5. This CDR3 contains 17 residues. Looked up from germline, CDR1 is SEHNR and CDR2 is FQNEAQ (reference sequence). The DNA for the CDR3 is TGTGCCAGCAGCTTAGGTCTAGCGGGATTGTCCTACAATGAGCAGTTCTTC. The encoded protein is CASSLGLAGLSYNEQFF.

V usage is TRBV2 and J usage is TRBJ1-4, with D tentatively TRBD1 (6 bases). Germline V gene lookup returns CDR1 SNHLY and CDR2 FYNNEI. The CDR3 loop spans 15 amino acids. V dropped 1 base and J dropped 13 bases, with 19 bases sitting between them. CDR3 loop: CASSEGSAGVRGLFF. CDR3 bases: TGTGCCAGCAGTGAAGGTTCGGCAGGGGTTCGTGGACTGTTTTTT.

This clone showed up many times. J is TRBJ2-7 and V is TRBV4-1; D unresolved. V lost 3 bases and J 3 bases, leaving 3 bases between the germline ends. CDR3 length equals 11 residues. Germline CDR1 is MGHRA and CDR2 is YSYEKL. The CDR3: CASSHLYEQYF. CDR3 nucleotides: TGCGCCAGCAGCCACCTCTACGAGCAGTACTTC.

V gene TRBV28 combines with J gene TRBJ2-3, with 8 bases identical to TRBD2. CDR3 length: 14 residues. Germline trimming cut 5 bases from V and 2 bases from J; bases unmatched to any gene: 3. From germline, CDR1 is MDHEN and CDR2 SYDVKM. The CDR3 reads CASSPLADTDTQYF. The CDR3 DNA is TGTGCCAGCAGTCCACTAGCGGACACAGATACGCAGTATTTT.